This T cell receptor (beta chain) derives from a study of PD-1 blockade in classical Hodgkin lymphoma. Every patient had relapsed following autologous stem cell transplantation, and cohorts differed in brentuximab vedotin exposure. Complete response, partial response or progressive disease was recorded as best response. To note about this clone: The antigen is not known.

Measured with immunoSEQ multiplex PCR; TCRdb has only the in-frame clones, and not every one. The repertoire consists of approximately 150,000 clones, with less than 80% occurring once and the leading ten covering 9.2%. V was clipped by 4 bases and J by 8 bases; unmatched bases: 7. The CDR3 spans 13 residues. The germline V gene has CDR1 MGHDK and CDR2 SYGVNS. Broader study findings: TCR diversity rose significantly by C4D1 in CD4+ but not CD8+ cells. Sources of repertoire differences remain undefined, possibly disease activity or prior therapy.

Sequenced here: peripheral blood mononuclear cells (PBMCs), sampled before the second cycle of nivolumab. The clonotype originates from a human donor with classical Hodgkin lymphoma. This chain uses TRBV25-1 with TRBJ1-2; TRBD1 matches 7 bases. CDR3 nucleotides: TGTGCCAGCAGTGCGACAGGGACGAACGGCTACACCTTC. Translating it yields CASSATGTNGYTF.